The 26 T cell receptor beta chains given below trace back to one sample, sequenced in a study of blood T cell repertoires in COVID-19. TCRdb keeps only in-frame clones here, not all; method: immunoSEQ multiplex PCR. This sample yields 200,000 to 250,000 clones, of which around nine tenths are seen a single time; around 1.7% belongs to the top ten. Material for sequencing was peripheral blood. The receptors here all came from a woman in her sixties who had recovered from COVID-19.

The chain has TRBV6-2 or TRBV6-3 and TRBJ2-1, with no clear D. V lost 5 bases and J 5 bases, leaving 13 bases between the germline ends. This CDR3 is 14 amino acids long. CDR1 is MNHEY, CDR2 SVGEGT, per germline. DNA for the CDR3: TGTGCCAGCAGTAACCCGACTCCAAACAATGAGCAGTTCTTC. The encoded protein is CASSNPTPNNEQFF.

This chain's CDR3 is CASSTSGGDTQYF. CDR3 nucleotides: TGTGCCAGCAGCACTAGCGGGGGGGATACGCAGTATTTT. V and J are TRBV7-3 and TRBJ2-3; TRBD2 matches at 12 bases. The V and J ends lost 5 bases and 6 bases, in that order; junction bases with no gene match: 0. CDR3 length: 13 amino acids. In germline, CDR1 is SGHTA, CDR2 FQGTGA.

The CDR3 nucleotides read TGTGCCAGCTCCCCAGAACCTGTAAACTATGGCTACACCTTC. Its protein product is CASSPEPVNYGYTF. The gene calls are TRBV6-4 and TRBJ1-2, with D unresolved. Germline values: CDR1 MRHNA, CDR2 SNTAGT. Trimming cost V 8 bases and J 2 bases, with 15 bases left between them. The CDR3 is 14 amino acids.

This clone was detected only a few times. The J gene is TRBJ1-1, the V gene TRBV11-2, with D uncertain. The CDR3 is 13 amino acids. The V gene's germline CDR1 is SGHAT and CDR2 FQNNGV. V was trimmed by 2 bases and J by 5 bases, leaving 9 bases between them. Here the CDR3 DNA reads TGTGCCAGCAGCTTAATCGGGTGGACTGAAGCTTTCTTT. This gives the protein CASSLIGWTEAFF.

The CDR3 loop reads CASSLRVAGQSHSYEQYF. The CDR3 DNA sequence: TGTGCCAGCAGCTTAAGGGTGGCTGGACAAAGTCACTCCTACGAGCAGTACTTC. The chain carries TRBV7-2 and TRBJ2-7, with D possibly matching TRBD1 (5 bases). The CDR3 has 18 residues. Germline V gives CDR1 SGHTA, CDR2 FQGNSA. V gave up 2 bases and J gave up 0 bases, with 20 bases separating them.

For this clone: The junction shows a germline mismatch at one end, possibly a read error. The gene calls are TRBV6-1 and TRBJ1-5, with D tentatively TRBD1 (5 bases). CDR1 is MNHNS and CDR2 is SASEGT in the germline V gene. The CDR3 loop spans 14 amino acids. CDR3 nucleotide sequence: TGTGCCAGCACTGAACGAGGAGGGGATCAGCCCCAGCATTTT. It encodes CASTERGGDQPQHF.

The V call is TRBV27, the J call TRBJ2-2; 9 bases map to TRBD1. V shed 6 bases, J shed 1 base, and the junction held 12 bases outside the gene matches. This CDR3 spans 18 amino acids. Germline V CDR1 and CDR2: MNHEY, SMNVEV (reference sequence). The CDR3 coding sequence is TGTGCCAGCAGCCCGATTATACAGGGGGCGCGGAACACCGGGGAGCTGTTTTTT. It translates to CASSPIIQGARNTGELFF.

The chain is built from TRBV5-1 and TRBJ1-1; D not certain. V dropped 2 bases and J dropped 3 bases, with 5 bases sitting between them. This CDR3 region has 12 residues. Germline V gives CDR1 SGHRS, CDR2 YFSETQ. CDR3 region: CASSFGDTEAFF. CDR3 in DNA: TGCGCCAGCAGCTTCGGAGACACTGAAGCTTTCTTT.

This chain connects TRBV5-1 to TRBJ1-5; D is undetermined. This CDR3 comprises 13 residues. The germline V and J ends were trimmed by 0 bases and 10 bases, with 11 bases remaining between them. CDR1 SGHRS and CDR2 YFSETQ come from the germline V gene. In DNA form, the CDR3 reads TGCGCCAGCAGCTTGGCCGGGGAGAACCCCCAGCATTTT. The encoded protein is CASSLAGENPQHF.

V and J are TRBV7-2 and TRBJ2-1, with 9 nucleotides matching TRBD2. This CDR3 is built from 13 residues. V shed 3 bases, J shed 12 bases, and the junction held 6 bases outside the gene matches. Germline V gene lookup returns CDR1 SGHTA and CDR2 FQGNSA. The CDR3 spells CASSLERGAWQFF. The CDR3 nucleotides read TGTGCCAGCAGCTTGGAGCGGGGGGCTTGGCAGTTCTTC.

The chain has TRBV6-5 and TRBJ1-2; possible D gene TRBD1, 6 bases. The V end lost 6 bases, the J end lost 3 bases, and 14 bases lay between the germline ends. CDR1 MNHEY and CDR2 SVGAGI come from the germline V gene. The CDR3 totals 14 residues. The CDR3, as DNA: TGTGCCAGCAGAAGGGGGGGGGAGGACTATGGCTACACCTTC. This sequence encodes CASRRGGEDYGYTF.

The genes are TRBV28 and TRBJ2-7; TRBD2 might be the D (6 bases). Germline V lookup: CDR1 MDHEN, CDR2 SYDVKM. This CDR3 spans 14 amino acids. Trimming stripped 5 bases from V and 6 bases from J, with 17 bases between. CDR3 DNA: TGTGCCAGCAGTCTAGCGTTATCTGCCGTCGAGCAGTACTTC. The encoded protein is CASSLALSAVEQYF.

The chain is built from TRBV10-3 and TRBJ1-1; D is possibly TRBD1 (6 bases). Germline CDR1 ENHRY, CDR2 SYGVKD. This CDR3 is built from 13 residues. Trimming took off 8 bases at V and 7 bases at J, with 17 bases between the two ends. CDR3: CAIRQGLAGEAFF. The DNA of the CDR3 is TGTGCCATCCGCCAGGGGCTAGCGGGTGAAGCTTTCTTT.

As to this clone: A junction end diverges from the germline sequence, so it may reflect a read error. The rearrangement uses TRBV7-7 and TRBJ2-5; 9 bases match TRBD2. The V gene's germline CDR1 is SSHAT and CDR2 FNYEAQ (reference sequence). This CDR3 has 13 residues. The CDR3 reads CASSGGYEETQYF. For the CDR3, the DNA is TGTGCTAGCAGCGGGGGGTATGAAGAGACCCAGTACTTC.

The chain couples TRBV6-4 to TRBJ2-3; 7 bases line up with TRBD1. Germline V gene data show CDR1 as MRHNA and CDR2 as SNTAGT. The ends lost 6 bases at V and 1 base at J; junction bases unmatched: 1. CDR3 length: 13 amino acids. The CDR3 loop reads CASSTGGTDTQYF. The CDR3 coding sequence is TGTGCCAGCAGCACAGGGGGCACAGATACGCAGTATTTT.

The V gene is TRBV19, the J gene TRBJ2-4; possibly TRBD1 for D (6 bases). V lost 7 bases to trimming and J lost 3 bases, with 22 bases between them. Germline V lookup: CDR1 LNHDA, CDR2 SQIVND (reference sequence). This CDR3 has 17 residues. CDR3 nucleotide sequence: TGTGCCAGTATGTCAGGGGCTACTAATCCTAGCAAAAACATTCAGTACTTC. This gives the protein CASMSGATNPSKNIQYF.

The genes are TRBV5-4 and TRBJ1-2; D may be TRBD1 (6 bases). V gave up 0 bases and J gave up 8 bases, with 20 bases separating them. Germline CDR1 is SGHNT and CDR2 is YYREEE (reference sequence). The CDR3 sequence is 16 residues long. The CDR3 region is CASSLDLGGGARGYTF. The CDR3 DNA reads TGTGCCAGCAGCTTGGACCTTGGGGGGGGCGCGCGCGGCTACACCTTC.

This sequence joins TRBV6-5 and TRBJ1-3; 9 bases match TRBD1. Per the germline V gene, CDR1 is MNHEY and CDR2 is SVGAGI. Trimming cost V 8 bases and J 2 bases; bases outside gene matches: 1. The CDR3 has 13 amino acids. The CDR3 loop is CASYRGPGNTIYF. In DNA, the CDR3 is TGTGCCAGCTACAGGGGGCCTGGAAACACCATATATTTT.

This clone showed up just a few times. CDR3 sequence: CASSVEHRWSTEAFF. The CDR3 DNA sequence: TGTGCCAGCAGCGTAGAGCACAGATGGTCCACTGAAGCTTTCTTT. The J gene is TRBJ1-1, the V gene TRBV9; no definite D call. This CDR3 is 15 amino acids long. Germline values: CDR1 SGDLS, CDR2 YYNGEE. V lost 0 bases to trimming and J lost 4 bases, with 13 bases between them.

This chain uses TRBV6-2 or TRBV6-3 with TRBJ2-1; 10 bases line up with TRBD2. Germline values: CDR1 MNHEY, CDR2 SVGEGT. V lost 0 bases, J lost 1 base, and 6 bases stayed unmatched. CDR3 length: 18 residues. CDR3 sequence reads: CASSYSPASGGSYNEQFF. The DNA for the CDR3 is TGTGCCAGCAGTTACTCCCCCGCTAGCGGGGGTTCCTACAATGAGCAGTTCTTC.

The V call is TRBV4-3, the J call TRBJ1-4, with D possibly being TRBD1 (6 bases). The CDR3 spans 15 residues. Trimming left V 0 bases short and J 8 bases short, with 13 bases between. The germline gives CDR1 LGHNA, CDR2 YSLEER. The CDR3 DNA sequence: TGCGCCAGCAGCCAAGAGTGGTGGGGGCGCGAAAAACTGTTTTTT. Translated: CASSQEWWGREKLFF.

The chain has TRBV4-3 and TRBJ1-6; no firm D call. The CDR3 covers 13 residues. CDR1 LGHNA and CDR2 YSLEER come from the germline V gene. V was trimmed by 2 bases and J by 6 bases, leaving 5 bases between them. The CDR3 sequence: CASSQWPNSPLHF. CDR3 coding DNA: TGCGCCAGCAGCCAATGGCCTAATTCACCCCTCCACTTT.

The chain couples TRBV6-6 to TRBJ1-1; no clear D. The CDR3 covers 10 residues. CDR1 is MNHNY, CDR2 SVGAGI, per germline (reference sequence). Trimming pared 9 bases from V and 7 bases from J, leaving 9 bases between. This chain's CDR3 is CASLEGEAFF. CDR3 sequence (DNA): TGTGCCAGTCTAGAAGGTGAAGCTTTCTTT.

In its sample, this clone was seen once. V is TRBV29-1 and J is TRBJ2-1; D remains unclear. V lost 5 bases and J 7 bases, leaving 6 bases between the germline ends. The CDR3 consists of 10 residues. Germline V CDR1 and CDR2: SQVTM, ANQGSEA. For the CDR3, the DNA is TGCAGCGTTTTTCTTAATGAGCAGTTCTTC. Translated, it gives CSVFLNEQFF.

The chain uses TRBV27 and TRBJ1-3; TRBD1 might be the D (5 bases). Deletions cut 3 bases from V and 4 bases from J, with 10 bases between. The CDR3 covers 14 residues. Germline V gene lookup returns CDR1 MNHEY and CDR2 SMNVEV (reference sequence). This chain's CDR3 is CASSFSGAGNTIYF. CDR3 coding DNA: TGTGCCAGCAGTTTTTCTGGGGCGGGAAACACCATATATTTT.

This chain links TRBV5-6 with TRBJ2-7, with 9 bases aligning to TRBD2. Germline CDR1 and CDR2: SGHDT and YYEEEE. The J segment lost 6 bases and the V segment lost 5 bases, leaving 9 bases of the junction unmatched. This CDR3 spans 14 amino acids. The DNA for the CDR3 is TGTGCCAGCAGAGCGGGGGGCCTTCTCGGCGAGCAGTACTTC. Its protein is CASRAGGLLGEQYF.